A selection of T cell receptor beta chains follows, all from one sample in a study of T cell responses to AZD1222 COVID-19 vaccine. Sequencing was performed with immunoSEQ multiplex PCR; in TCRdb, only in-frame clones are kept and a portion is missing. Of over 100,000 clones detected, roughly 93% appear once; the ten largest clones hold around 0.99%. The sample consisted of peripheral blood, taken 28 days after the second AZD1222 dose. The receptors stem from an adult who received the AZD1222 COVID-19 vaccine. Both conserved end residues are part of each CDR3. The D gene is left open where the match is weak. Clone sizes are given selectively: once, few, many, or a class where the clone is expanded.

NA	NA	TRBJ2-3	TRBV6-1	TGTGCCAGCAGTGGAGATCTAGGCCTGATGGGCACAGATACGCAGTATTTT	CASSGDLGLMGTDTQYF
NA	NA	TRBJ2-4	TRBV13	TGTGCCAGCAGCTTCGGGGCCGCAGGGTTCGTCAGCCCCAAAAACATTCAGTACTTC	CASSFGAAGFVSPKNIQYF
NA	NA	TRBJ1-3	TRBV11-2	TGTGCCAGCAGCTTAGAGACAGCTGGAAACACCATATATTTT	CASSLETAGNTIYF
NA	NA	TRBJ1-6	TRBV19	TGTGCCAGTAGTCCCATGGCCCACAACCCACCCCTCCACTTT	CASSPMAHNPPLHF
few	NA	TRBJ2-5	TRBV28	TGTGCCAGCCAAGAACCGGGACCGCTACAAGAGACCCAGTACTTC	CASQEPGPLQETQYF
NA	TRBD2	TRBJ2-1	TRBV2	TGTGCCAAAAAGCATCTACGGACTAGCGGGAGGAATATCTACAATGAGCAGTTCTTC	CAKKHLRTSGRNIYNEQFF
NA	NA	TRBJ1-2	TRBV7-8	TGTGCCAGCAGCTTAGACAGGGTGGGCTATGGCTACACCTTC	CASSLDRVGYGYTF
NA	TRBD2	TRBJ2-2	TRBV28	TGTGCCAGCAGTTACCCGACCGGGACTAGCGGGAGGGTGAACACCGGGGAGCTGTTTTTT	CASSYPTGTSGRVNTGELFF
NA	NA	TRBJ1-5	TRBV7-8	TGTGCCAGCAGCCCAGGGGTTGGCAATCAGCCCCAGCATTTT	CASSPGVGNQPQHF
NA	NA	TRBJ1-4	TRBV28	TGTGCCAGCAGACGGACGGGTAGGAATGAAAAATTGTTTTTT	CASRRTGRNEKLFF
NA	NA	TRBJ1-1	TRBV6-5	TGTGCCAGCAGTCTTTTGGGGGGGAACACTGAAGCTTTCTTT	CASSLLGGNTEAFF
NA	TRBD1	TRBJ1-2	TRBV5-1	TGCGCCAGCAGTTCGGACAGGCCCCTCTATGGCTACACCTTC	CASSSDRPLYGYTF
NA	TRBD1	TRBJ2-3	TRBV3-1/TRBV3-2	TGTGCCAGCAGCCTACCGGGACAGGGGCAAGATACGCAGTATTTT	CASSLPGQGQDTQYF
NA	NA	TRBJ2-7	TRBV9	TGTGCCAGCAGCGTAGGGGAACTCTCCTACGGGCAGTACTTC	CASSVGELSYGQYF
NA	NA	TRBJ2-5	TRBV21-1	TGTGCCATCCTTCAGGGGGAACGAAGGGGGCAGGGGGCCCAAGAGACCCAGTACTTC	CAILQGERRGQGAQETQYF
NA	TRBD2	TRBJ2-7	TRBV7-6	TGTGCCAGCAGCTTATCCCTAGGGACTAGCGACTCCTACGAGCAGTACTTC	CASSLSLGTSDSYEQYF
NA	TRBD1	TRBJ1-1	TRBV19	TGTGCCAGTAGTCTGGACAGGGGGAAGGCTTTCTTT	CASSLDRGKAFF
NA	NA	TRBJ1-2	TRBV9	TGTGCCAGCAGCGTAGGTAGCAGCAACTATGGCTACACCTTC	CASSVGSSNYGYTF
NA	TRBD1	TRBJ2-2	TRBV2	TGTGCCAGCAGTGAAAACAGGGGTAACACCGGGGAGCTGTTTTTT	CASSENRGNTGELFF
NA	NA	TRBJ1-6	TRBV11-2	TGTGCCAGCAGCTTAGATCCAGGGCGTAATTCACCCCTCCACTTT	CASSLDPGRNSPLHF
NA	NA	TRBJ2-2	TRBV5-1	TGCGCCAGCAGGTCGGCCCTGATAGACACCGGGGAGCTGTTTTTT	CASRSALIDTGELFF
NA	NA	TRBJ1-2	TRBV3-1/TRBV3-2	TGTGCCAGCAGCCCTCGTGCTACGGGGCAGGGTAACTATGGCTACACCTTC	CASSPRATGQGNYGYTF
few	TRBD1	TRBJ2-1	TRBV13	TGTGCCAGCAGCCCGGGACAGGGGGTCTACAATGAGCAGTTCTTC	CASSPGQGVYNEQFF
NA	NA	TRBJ2-5	TRBV20-1	TGCAGTGCTAGTCAGGCTAGCCAGGAGACCCAGTACTTC	CSASQASQETQYF
NA	NA	TRBJ2-7	TRBV10-3	TGTGCCATCATGGGCTCCTACGAGCAGTACTTC	CAIMGSYEQYF
few	NA	TRBJ1-1	TRBV9	TGTGCCAGCAGCGTAGCGTTGGGACGGACTGAAGCTTTCTTT	CASSVALGRTEAFF
many	NA	TRBJ1-4	TRBV2	TGTGCCAGCATGGTAGAGATCGGCAAGGAAAAACTGTTTTTT	CASMVEIGKEKLFF
few	NA	TRBJ1-1	TRBV6-5	TGTGCCAGTGAGGCCCGAAAAGGGTTGAACACTGAAGCTTTCTTT	CASEARKGLNTEAFF
NA	TRBD1	TRBJ1-2	TRBV30	TGTGCCTGGAGGGACAGGGCATATGGCTACACCTTC	CAWRDRAYGYTF
NA	TRBD2	TRBJ2-2	TRBV6-2/TRBV6-3	TGTGCCAGCAGTACTAGCGGGAGGAACACCGGGGAGCTGTTTTTT	CASSTSGRNTGELFF
NA	NA	TRBJ2-1	TRBV5-1	TGCGCCAGCAGCTTGGCCCCCGAATACAATGAGCAGTTCTTC	CASSLAPEYNEQFF
once	NA	TRBJ1-4	TRBV7-6	TGTGCCAGCAGCTTATTTGGAGGAGCTAATGAAAAACTGTTTTTT	CASSLFGGANEKLFF
NA	NA	TRBJ2-5	TRBV9	TGTGCCAGCAGCGTAGACCCGGGGTCAAAAGAGACCCAGTACTTC	CASSVDPGSKETQYF
NA	NA	TRBJ2-2	TRBV5-5	TGTGCCAGCAGCTTGGGGGTGGCGCGAGCCCCCGGGGAGCTGTTTTTT	CASSLGVARAPGELFF